What follows is one T cell receptor beta chain and its context. The antigen is undetermined. The data originate from a study of shared clonotypes between healthy human individuals. Study-level results: Owing to a small donor count, the genetic and exposure-history diversity represented was limited.

Recent vaccinations or acute infections were absent in the healthy HIV-negative adult donors. Nashville, Tennessee was home to all donors, who were Caucasian adults. Germline lookup yields CDR1 MGHDK and CDR2 SYGVNS. V shed 2 bases and J shed 3 bases, with 16 bases lying between them. This CDR3 region has 16 residues. The assay was run at deep level. The assay was immunoSEQ multiplex PCR, and TCRdb's table has in-frame clones only and misses some. Of 450,000 to 500,000 clones in the sample, roughly 80% were seen once. This chain connects TRBV25-1 to TRBJ2-5; perhaps D is TRBD1 or TRBD2 (5 bases each). The TCR sequence derives from a woman in her thirties or forties in good health. Some clones in this sample may be carry-over from other donors' samples. The specimen was PBMCs. The CDR3 DNA follows: TGTGCCAGCAGTGAAGTGAGGGGTTACTTAAAAGAGACCCAGTACTTC. Amino acid sequence: CASSEVRGYLKETQYF.